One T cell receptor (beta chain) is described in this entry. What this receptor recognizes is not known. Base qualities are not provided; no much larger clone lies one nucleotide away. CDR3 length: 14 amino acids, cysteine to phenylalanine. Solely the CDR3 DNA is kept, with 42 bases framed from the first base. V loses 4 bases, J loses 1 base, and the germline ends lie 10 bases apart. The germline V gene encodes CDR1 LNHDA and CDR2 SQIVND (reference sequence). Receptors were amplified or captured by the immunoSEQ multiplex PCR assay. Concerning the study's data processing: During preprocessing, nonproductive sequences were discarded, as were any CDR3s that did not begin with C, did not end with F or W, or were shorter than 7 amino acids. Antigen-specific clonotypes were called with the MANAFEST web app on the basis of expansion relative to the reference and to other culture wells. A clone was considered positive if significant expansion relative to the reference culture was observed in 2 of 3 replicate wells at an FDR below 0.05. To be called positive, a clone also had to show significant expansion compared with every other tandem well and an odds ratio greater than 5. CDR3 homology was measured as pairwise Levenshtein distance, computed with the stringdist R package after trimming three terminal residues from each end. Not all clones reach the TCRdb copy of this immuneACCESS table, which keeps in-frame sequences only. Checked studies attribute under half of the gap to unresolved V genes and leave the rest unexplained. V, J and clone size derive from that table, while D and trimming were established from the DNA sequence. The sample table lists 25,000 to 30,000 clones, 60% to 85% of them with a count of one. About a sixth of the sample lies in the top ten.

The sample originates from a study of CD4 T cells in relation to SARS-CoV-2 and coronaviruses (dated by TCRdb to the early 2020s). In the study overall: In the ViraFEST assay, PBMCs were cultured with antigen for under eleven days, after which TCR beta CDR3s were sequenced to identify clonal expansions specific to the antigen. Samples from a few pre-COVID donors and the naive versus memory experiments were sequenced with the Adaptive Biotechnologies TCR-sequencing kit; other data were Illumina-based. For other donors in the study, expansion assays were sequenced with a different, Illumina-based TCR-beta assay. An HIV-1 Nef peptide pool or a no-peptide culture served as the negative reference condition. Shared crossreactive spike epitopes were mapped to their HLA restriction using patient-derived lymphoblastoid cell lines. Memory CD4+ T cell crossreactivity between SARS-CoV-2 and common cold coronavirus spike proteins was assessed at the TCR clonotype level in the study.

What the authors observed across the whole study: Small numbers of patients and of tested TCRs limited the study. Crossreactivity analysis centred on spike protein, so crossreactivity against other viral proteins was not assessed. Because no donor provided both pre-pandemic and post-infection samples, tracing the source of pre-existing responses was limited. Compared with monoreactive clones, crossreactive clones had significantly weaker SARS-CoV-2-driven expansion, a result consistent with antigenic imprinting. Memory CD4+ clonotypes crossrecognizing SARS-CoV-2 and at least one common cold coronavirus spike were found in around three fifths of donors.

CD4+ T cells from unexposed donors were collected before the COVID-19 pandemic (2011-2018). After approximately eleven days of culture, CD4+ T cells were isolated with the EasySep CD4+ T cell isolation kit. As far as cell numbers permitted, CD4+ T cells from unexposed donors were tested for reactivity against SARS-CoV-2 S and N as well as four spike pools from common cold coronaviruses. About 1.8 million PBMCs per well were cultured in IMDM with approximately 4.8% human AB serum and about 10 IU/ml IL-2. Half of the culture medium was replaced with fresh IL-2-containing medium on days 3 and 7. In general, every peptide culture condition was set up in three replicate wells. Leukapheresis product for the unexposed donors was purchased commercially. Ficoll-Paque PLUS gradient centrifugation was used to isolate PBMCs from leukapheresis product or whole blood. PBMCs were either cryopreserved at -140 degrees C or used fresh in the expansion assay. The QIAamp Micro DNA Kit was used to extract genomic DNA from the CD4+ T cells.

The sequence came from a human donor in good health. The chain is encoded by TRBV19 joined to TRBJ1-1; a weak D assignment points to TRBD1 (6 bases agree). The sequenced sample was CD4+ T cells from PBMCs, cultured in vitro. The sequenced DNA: TGTGCCAGTAGTAAACAGGGAGGGAACACTGAAGCTTTCTTT. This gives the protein CASSKQGGNTEAFF.